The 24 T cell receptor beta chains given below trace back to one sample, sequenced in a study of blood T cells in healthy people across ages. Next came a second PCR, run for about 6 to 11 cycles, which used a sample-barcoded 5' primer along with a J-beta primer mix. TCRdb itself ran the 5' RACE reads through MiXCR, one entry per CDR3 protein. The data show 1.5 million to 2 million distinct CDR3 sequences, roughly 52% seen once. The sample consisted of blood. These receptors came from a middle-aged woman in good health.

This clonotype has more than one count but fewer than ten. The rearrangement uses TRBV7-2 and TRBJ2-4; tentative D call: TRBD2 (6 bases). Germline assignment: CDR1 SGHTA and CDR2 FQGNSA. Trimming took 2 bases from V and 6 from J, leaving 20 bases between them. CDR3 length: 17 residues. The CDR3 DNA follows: TGTGCCAGCAGCTTATCGCGTGGGAGGTTCGGGGGAAACATTCAGTACTTC. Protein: CASSLSRGRFGGNIQYF.

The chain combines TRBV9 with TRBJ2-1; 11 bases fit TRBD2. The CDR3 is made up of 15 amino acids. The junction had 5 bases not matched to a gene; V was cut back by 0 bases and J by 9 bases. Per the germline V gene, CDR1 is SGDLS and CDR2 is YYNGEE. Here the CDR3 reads CASSVETSGEGEQFF. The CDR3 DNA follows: TGTGCCAGCAGCGTAGAGACTAGCGGGGAGGGTGAGCAGTTCTTC.

CDR3 sequence (DNA): TGCAGTGCTCGTCTCTTAGCGGGGAGGGCAGATACGCAGTATTTT. Protein sequence: CSARLLAGRADTQYF. The V gene is TRBV20-1, the J gene TRBJ2-3; TRBD2 agrees at 8 bases. Losses at the gene ends were 5 bases for V and 4 bases for J; bases not matched to a gene: 11. CDR3 length: 15 residues. Germline assignment: CDR1 DFQATT and CDR2 SNEGSKA (reference sequence).

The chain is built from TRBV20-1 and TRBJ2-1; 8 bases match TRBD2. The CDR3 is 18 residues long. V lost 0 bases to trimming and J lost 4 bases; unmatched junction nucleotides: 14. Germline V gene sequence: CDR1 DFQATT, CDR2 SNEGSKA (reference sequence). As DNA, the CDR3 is TGCAGTGCTAGAGACCTATCGGGGCGGGGGGTACTATACAATGAGCAGTTCTTC. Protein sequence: CSARDLSGRGVLYNEQFF.

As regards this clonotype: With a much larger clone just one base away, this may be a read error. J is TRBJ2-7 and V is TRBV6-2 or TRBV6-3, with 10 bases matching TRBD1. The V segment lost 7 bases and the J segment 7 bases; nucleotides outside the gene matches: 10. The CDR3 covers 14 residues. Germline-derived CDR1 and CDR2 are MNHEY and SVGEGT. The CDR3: CASKRDRGHNEQYF. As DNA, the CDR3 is TGTGCCAGCAAACGCGACAGGGGGCACAATGAGCAGTACTTC.

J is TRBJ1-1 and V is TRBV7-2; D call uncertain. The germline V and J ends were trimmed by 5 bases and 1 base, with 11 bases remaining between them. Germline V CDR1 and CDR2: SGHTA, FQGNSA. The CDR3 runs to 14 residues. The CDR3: CASSLQRQNTEAFF. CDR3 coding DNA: TGTGCCAGCAGCCTACAGCGACAGAACACTGAAGCTTTCTTT.

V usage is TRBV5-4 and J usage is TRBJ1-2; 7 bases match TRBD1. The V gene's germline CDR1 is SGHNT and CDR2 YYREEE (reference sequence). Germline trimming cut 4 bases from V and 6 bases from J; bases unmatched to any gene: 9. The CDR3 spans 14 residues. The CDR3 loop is CASSRTGSWDGYTF. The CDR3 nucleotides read TGTGCCAGCAGCAGGACAGGCTCGTGGGATGGCTACACCTTC. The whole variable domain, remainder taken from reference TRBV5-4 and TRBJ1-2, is ETGVTQSPTHLIKTRGQQVTLRCSSQSGHNTVSWYQQALGQGPQFIFQYYREEENGRGNFPPRFSGLQFPNYSSELNVNALELDDSALYLCASSRTGSWDGYTFGSGTRLTVV.

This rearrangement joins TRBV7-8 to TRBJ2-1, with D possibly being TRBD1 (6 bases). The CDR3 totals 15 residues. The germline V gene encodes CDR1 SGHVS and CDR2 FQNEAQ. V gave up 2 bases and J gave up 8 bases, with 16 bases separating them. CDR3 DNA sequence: TGTGCCAGCAGCTTATTGCCAGGGGTTACCGATGAGCAGTTCTTC. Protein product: CASSLLPGVTDEQFF.

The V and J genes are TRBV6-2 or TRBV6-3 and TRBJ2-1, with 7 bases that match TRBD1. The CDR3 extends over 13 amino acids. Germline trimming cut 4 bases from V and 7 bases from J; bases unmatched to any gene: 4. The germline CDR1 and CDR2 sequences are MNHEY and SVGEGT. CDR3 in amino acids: CASSSTGRNEQFF. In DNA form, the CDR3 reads TGTGCCAGCAGTTCGACAGGGAGAAATGAGCAGTTCTTC.

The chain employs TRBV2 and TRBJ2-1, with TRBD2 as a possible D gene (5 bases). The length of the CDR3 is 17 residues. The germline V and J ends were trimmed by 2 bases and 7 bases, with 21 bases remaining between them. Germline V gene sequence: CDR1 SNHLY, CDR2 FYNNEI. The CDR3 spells CASSERGRTPFSNEQFF. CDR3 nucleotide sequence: TGTGCCAGCAGTGAACGGGGTAGGACCCCCTTCTCAAATGAGCAGTTCTTC.

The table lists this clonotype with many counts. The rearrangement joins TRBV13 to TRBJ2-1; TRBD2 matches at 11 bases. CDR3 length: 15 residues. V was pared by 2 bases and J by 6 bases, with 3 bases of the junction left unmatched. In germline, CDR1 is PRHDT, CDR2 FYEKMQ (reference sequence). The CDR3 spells CASSLLAGGINEQFF. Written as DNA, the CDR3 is TGTGCCAGCAGCTTACTAGCGGGGGGTATCAATGAGCAGTTCTTC.

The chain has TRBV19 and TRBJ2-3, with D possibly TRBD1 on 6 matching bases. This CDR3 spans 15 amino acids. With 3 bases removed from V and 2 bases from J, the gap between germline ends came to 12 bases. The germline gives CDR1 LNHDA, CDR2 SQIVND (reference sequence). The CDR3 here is CASSILPGATDTQYF. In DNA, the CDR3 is TGTGCCAGTAGTATCCTGCCAGGGGCCACAGATACGCAGTATTTT.

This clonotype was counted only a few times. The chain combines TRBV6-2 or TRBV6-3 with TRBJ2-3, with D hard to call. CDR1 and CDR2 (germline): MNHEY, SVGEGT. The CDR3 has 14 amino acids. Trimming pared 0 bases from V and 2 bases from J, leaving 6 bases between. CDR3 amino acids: CASSYSMSTDTQYF. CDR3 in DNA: TGTGCCAGCAGTTACTCGATGTCCACAGATACGCAGTATTTT.

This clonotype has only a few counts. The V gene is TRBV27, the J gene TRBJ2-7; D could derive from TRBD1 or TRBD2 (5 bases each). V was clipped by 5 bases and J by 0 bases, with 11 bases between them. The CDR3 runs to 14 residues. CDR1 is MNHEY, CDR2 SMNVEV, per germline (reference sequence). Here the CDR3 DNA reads TGTGCCAGCAGTGGGGGATCGAACTCCTACGAGCAGTACTTC. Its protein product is CASSGGSNSYEQYF.

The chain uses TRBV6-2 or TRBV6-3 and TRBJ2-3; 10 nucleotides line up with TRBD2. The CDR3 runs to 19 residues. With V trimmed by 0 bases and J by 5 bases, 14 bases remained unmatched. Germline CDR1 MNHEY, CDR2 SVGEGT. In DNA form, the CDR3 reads TGTGCCAGCAGTTACTCCTCGGAGGTAGCGGGGGGCGGGAGAGATACGCAGTATTTT. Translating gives CASSYSSEVAGGGRDTQYF.

DNA for the CDR3: TGTGCCAGCAGCTTAGGGACCGATCGGGGCACTGAAGCTTTCTTT. Protein sequence: CASSLGTDRGTEAFF. J is TRBJ1-1 and V is TRBV7-9, with D uncertain. The CDR3 consists of 15 residues. The germline V and J ends were trimmed by 1 base and 4 bases, with 13 bases remaining between them. CDR1 is SEHNR, CDR2 FQNEAQ, per germline (reference sequence).

CDR3 nucleotides: TGTGCCAGCAGCTTGGGTCTAGGCCCCGGCACAGATACGCAGTATTTT. This translates into CASSLGLGPGTDTQYF. J is TRBJ2-3 and V is TRBV5-4; D unclear. CDR1 and CDR2 (germline): SGHNT, YYREEE (reference sequence). V dropped 0 bases and J dropped 1 base, with 12 bases sitting between them. The CDR3 contains 16 residues.

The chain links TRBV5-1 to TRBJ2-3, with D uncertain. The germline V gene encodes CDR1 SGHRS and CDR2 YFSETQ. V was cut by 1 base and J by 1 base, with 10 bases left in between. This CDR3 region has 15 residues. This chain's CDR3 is CASSLNTERTDTQYF. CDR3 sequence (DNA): TGCGCCAGCAGCTTGAATACAGAGCGCACAGATACGCAGTATTTT.

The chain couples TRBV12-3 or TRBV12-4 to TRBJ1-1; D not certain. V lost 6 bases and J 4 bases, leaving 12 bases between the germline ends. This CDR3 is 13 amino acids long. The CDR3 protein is CASRGPRGTEAFF. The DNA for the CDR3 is TGTGCCAGCAGAGGACCCCGGGGCACTGAAGCTTTCTTT.

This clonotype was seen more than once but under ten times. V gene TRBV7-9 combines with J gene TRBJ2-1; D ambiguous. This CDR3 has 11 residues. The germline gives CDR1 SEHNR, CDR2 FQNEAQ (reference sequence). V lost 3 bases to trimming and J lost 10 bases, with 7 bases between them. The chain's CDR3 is CASSLLREQFF. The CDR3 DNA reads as TGTGCCAGCAGCTTGCTGAGAGAGCAGTTCTTC.

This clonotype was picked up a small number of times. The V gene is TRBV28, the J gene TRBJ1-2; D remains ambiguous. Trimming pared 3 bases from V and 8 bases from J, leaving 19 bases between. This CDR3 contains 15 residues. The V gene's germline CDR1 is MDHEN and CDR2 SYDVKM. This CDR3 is CASSLEESRSGGYTF. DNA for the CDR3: TGTGCCAGCAGTTTGGAGGAATCCCGTAGTGGGGGCTACACCTTC.

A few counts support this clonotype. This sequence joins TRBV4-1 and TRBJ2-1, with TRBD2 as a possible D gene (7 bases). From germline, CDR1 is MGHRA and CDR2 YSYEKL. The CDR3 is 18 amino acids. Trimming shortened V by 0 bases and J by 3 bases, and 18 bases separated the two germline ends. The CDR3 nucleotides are TGCGCCAGCAGCCAAGACCCGGCCGCGGGGGCAGACTACAATGAGCAGTTCTTC. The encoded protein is CASSQDPAAGADYNEQFF.

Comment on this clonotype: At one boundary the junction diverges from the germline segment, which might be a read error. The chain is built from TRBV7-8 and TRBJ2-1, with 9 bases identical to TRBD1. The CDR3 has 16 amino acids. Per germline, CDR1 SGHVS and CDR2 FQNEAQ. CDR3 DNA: TGTGCCAGCAGCCACCCGCGGACAGGGGTCGACAATGATCAGTTCTTC. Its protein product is CASSHPRTGVDNDQFF. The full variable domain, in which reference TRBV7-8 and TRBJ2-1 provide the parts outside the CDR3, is GAGVSQSPRYKVAKRGQDVALRCDPISGHVSLFWYQQALGQGPEFLTYFQNEAQLDKSGLPSDRFFAERPEGSVSTLKIQRTQQEDSAVYLCASSHPRTGVDNDQFFGPGTRLTVL.

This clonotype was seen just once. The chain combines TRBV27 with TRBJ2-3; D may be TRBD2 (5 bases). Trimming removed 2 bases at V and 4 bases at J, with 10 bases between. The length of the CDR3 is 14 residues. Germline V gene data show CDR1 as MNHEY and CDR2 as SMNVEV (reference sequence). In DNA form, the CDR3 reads TGTGCCAGCAGTTTAGCTAGCTTCGCAGATACGCAGTATTTT. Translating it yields CASSLASFADTQYF.